This T cell receptor (beta chain) was retrieved from a study of blood T cell repertoires in COVID-19. Across the whole study: The United States, Italy and Spain supplied acute and convalescent COVID-19 samples. T cells, B-cell-depleted T cells, or PBMCs provided the cDNA or gDNA that served as material.

In the original workflow: Reference gene primer amplification in the assay estimated nucleated cell counts. The assay was immunoSEQ multiplex PCR, and TCRdb's table has in-frame clones only and misses some. That table is the source of V, J and clone size, and D and trimming were worked out from the DNA. This sample has roughly 190,000 clones, with roughly 80% found just once. This clone has a single count. CDR1 is SGHTA, CDR2 FQGNSA, per germline. The CDR3 is 14 amino acids. V gave up 4 bases and J gave up 6 bases; unmatched junction bases: 9. The chain carries TRBV7-2 and TRBJ2-7; 7 nucleotides agree with TRBD2. The TCR originated in a woman in her forties with acute or convalescent COVID-19. Sequenced material: peripheral blood. The CDR3 reads CASSSGTMKFEQYF. The CDR3 DNA is TGTGCCAGCAGCTCCGGGACTATGAAATTCGAGCAGTACTTC.